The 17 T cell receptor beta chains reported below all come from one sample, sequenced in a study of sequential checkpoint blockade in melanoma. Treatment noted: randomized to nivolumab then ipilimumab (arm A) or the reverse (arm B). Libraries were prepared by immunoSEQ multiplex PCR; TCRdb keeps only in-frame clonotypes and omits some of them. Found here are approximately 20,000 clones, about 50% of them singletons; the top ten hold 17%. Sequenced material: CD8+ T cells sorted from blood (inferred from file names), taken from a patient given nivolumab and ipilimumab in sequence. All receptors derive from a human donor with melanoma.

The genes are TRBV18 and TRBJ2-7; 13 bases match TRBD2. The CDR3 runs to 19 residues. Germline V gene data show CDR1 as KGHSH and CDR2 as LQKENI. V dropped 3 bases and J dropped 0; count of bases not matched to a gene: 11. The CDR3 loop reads CASSPRLAGGLRSSYEQYF. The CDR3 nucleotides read TGTGCCAGCTCACCCAGACTAGCGGGGGGCCTAAGGAGCTCCTACGAGCAGTACTTC.

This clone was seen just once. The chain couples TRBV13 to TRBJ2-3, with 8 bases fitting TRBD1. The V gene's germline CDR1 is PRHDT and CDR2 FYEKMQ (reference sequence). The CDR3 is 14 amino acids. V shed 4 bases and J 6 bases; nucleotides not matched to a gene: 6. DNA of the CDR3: TGTGCCAGCAGCTCCGAAAACAGGGGGGATACGCAGTATTTT. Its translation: CASSSENRGDTQYF. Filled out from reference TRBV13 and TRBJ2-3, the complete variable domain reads AAGVIQSPRHLIKEKRETATLKCYPIPRHDTVYWYQQGPGQDPQFLISFYEKMQSDKGSIPDRFSAQQFSDYHSELNMSSLELGDSALYFCASSSENRGDTQYFGPGTRLTVL.

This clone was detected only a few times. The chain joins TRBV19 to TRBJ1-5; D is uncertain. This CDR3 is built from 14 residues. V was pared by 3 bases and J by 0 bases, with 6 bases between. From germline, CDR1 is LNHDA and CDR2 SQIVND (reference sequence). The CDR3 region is CASSMRYSNQPQHF. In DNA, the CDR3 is TGTGCCAGTAGTATGAGGTATAGCAATCAGCCCCAGCATTTT.

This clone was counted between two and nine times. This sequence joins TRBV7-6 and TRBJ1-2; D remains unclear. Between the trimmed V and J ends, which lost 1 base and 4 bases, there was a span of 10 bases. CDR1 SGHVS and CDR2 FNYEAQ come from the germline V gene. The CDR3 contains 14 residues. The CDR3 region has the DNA TGTGCCAGCAGCTTAGTGGGAGGGCTCTATGGCTACACCTTC. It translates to CASSLVGGLYGYTF.

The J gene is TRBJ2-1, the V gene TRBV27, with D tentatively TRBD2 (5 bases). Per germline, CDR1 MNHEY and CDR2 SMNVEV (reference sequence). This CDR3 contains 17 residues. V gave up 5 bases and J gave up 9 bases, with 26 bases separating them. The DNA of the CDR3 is TGTGCCAGCAGTCAACCTCGAGAGGGCTACTGGGTTACTGAGCAGTTCTTC. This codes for CASSQPREGYWVTEQFF.

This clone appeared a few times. The chain's CDR3 is CASSLKAGTNEKLFF. Here the CDR3 DNA reads TGTGCCAGCAGCTTAAAGGCGGGGACTAATGAAAAACTGTTTTTT. The chain is built from TRBV7-9 and TRBJ1-4, with D unresolved. V was clipped by 2 bases and J by 2 bases, with 9 bases between them. The CDR3 runs 15 residues. Germline V lookup: CDR1 SEHNR, CDR2 FQNEAQ (reference sequence). The variable domain in full, completed from reference TRBV7-9 and TRBJ1-4, reads DTGVSQNPRHKITKRGQNVTFRCDPISEHNRLYWYRQTLGQGPEFLTYFQNEAQLEKSRLLSDRFSAERPKGSFSTLEIQRTEQGDSAMYLCASSLKAGTNEKLFFGSGTQLSVL.

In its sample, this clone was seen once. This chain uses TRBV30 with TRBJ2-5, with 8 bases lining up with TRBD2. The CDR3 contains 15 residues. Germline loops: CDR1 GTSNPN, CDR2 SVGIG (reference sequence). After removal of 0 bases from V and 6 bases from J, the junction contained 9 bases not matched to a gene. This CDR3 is CAWSVRAGVAQTQYF. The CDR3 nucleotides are TGTGCCTGGAGTGTACGAGCGGGAGTGGCGCAGACCCAGTACTTC. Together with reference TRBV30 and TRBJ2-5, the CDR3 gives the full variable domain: SQTIHQWPATLVQPVGSPLSLECTVEGTSNPNLYWYRQAAGRGLQLLFYSVGIGQISSEVPQNLSASRPQDRQFILSSKKLLLSDSGFYLCAWSVRAGVAQTQYFGPGTRLLVL.

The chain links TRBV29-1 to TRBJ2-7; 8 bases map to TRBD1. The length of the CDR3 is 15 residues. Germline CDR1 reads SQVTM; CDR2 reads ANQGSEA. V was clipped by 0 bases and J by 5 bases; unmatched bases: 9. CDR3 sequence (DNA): TGCAGCGTTGAAGAAGTAGGACAGGGCCTCAACGAGCAGTACTTC. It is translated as CSVEEVGQGLNEQYF.

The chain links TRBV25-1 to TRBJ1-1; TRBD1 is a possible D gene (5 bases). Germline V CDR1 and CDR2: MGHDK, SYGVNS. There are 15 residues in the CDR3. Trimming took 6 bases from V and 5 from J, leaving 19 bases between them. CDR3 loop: CASSAAQGGETEAFF. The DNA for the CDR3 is TGTGCCAGCAGCGCTGCTCAGGGTGGTGAGACTGAAGCTTTCTTT.

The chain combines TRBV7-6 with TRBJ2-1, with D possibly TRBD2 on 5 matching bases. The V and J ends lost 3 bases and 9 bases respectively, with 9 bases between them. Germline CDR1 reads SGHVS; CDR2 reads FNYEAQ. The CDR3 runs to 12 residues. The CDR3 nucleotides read TGTGCCAGCAGCTTGGGAGAAACTGAGCAGTTCTTC. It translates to CASSLGETEQFF.

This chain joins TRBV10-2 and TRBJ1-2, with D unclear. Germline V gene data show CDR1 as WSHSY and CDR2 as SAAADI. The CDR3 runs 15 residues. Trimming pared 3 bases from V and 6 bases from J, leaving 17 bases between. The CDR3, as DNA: TGCGCCAGCAGTGACAAGGCCCGGGGAAACGATGGCTACACCTTC. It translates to CASSDKARGNDGYTF.

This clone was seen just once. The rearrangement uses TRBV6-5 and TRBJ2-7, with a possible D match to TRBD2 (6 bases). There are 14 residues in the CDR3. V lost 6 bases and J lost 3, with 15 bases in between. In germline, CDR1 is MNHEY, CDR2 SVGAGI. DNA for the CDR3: TGTGCCAGCAGGGATGGGCGGGAAGGCTACGAGCAGTACTTC. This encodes CASRDGREGYEQYF.

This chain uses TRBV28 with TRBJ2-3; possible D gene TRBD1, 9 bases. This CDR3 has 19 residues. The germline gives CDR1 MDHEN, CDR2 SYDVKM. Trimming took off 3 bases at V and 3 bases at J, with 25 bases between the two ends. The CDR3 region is CASSFVLLGGDRETDTQYF. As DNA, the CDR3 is TGTGCCAGCAGTTTCGTCCTGCTCGGGGGGGACAGGGAAACAGATACGCAGTATTTT.

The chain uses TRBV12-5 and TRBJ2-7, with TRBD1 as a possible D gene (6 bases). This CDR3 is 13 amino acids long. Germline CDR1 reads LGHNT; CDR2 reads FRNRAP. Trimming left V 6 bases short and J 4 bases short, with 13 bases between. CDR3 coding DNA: TGTGCTAGTGGAAGGGACATAACTTACGAGCAGTACTTC. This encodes CASGRDITYEQYF.

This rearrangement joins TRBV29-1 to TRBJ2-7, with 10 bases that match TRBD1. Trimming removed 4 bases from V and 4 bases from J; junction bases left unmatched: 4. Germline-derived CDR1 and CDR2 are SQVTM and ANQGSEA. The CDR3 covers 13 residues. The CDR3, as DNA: TGCAGCGTTGTCGACAGGGGGCAGTACGAGCAGTACTTC. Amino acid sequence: CSVVDRGQYEQYF.

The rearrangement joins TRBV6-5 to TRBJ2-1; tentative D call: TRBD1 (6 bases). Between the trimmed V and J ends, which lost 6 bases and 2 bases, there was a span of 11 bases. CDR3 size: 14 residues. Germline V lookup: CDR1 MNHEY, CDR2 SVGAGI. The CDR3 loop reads CASSAGTTYNEQFF. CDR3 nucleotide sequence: TGTGCCAGCAGCGCCGGGACAACCTACAATGAGCAGTTCTTC.

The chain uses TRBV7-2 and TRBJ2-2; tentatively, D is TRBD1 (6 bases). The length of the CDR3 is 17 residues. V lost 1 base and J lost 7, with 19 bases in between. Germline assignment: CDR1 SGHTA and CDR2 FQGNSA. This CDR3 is CASSLDRAWDIDGELFF. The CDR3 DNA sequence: TGTGCCAGCAGCTTAGATAGGGCTTGGGACATTGACGGGGAGCTGTTTTTT.